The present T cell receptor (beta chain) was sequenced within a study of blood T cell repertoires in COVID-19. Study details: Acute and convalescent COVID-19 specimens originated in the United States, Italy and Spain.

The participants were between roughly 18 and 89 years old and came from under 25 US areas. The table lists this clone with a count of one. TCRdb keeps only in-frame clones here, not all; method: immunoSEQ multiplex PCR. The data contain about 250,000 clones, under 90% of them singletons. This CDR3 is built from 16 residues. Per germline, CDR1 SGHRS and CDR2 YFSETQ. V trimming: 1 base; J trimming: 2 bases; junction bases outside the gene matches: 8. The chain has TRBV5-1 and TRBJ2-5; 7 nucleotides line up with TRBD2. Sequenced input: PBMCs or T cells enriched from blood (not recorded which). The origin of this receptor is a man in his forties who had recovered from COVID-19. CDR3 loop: CASSLKLAEIQETQYF. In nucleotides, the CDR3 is TGCGCCAGCAGCTTGAAGCTAGCGGAGATTCAAGAGACCCAGTACTTC.